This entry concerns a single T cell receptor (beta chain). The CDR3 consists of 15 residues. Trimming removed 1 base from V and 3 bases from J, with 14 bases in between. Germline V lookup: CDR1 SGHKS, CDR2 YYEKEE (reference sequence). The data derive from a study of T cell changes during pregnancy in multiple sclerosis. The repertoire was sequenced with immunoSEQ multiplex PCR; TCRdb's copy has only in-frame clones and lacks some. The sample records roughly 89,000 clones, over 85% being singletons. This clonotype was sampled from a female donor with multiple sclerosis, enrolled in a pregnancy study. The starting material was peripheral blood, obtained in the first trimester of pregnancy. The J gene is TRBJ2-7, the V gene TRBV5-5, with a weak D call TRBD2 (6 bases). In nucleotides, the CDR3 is TGTGCCAGCAGCTTGTTCCGGGACTGGAACTACGAGCAGTACTTC. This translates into CASSLFRDWNYEQYF.